This entry concerns a single T cell receptor (beta chain). Antigen: not known. Primers included in the PCR were 60 Vbeta and 13 Jbeta primers. Assay: immunoSEQ multiplex PCR; the TCRdb copy retains only in-frame clones and omits some. The repertoire consists of 70,000 to 95,000 clones, with over 75% occurring once and the leading ten covering around 3.4%. The entry originates in a study of cytomegalovirus exposure and HLA in healthy donors. Across the study: HLA-typed donors were the source of 83 million or so unique TCRs held in an early data release. Whole-study findings and limits: Researchers reported in a later analysis that a missense DCLRE1C variant was tied to TCR beta V- and J-gene trimming. Links to common viral pathogens appeared, in a later analysis, for several of the most significant clusters.

In germline, CDR1 is SGHDT, CDR2 YYEEEE. The CDR3 is 14 residues long. V lost 4 bases and J lost 8; bases outside the gene matches: 9. This TCR came from a man aged 45-65 years in good health and CMV-seronegative. Sequencing used PBMCs. This rearrangement joins TRBV5-6 to TRBJ1-2; TRBD1 matches at 9 bases. This CDR3 reads CASSGRDRAGGYTF. The DNA for the CDR3 is TGTGCCAGCAGCGGCCGGGACAGGGCTGGGGGCTACACCTTC.